This T cell receptor (beta chain) was sequenced for a study of cytomegalovirus exposure and HLA in healthy donors. Use of 60 Vbeta and 13 Jbeta primers characterized the PCR. TCRdb keeps only in-frame clones here, not all; method: immunoSEQ multiplex PCR. There are fewer than 250,000 clones in the sample; roughly 79% occur only once, and more than 1.5% lies in the top ten. Study findings and constraints: The authors later found most CMV-associated TCR beta chains appeared HLA-restricted.

To note about this clone: The target antigen is unknown.

The sample comprised PBMCs. This receptor was taken from a man in his late teens or twenties in good health and CMV-seronegative.

CDR3 loop: CASSRTGEANEKLFF. The CDR3 DNA sequence: TGTGCCAGCAGCCGTACAGGGGAGGCTAATGAAAAACTGTTTTTT. This chain connects TRBV7-3 to TRBJ1-4; 7 nucleotides align to TRBD1. Per germline, CDR1 SGHTA and CDR2 FQGTGA. Trimming took 5 bases from V and 3 from J; bases not matched to a gene: 6. CDR3 length equals 15 residues.